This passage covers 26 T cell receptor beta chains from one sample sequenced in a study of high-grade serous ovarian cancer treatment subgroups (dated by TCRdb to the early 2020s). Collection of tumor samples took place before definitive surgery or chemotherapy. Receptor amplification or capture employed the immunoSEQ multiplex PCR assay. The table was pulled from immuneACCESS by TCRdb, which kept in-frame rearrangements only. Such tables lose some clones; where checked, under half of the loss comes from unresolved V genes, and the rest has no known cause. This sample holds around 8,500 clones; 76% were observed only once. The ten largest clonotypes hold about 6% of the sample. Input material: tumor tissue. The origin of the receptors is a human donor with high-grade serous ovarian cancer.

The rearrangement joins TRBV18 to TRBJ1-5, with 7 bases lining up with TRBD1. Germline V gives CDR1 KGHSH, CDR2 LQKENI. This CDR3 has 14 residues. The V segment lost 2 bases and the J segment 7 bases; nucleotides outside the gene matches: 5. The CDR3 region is CASSPTGVGQPQHF. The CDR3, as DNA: TGTGCCAGCTCACCAACAGGGGTGGGACAGCCCCAGCATTTT.

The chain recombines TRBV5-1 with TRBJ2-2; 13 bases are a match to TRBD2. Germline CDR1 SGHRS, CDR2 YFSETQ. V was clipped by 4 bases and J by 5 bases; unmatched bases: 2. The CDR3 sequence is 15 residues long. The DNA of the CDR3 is TGCGCCAGCAGCACGACTAGCGGGGGGACCGGGGAGCTGTTTTTT. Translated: CASSTTSGGTGELFF.

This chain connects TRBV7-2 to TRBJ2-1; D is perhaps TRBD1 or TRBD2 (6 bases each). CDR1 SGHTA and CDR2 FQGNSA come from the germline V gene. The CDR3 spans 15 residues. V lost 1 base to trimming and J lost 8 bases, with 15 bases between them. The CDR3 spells CASSLGGAGWDEQFF. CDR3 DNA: TGTGCCAGCAGCTTAGGGGGGGCAGGGTGGGATGAGCAGTTCTTC.

The chain's CDR3 is CASRRGGPRTDTQYF. The DNA for the CDR3 is TGTGCCAGCAGGCGTGGAGGACCACGCACAGATACGCAGTATTTT. This chain links TRBV7-2 with TRBJ2-3; the D gene is possibly TRBD2 (5 bases). Deletions cut 6 bases from V and 1 base from J, with 14 bases between. CDR3 size: 15 residues. Germline CDR1 and CDR2: SGHTA and FQGNSA.

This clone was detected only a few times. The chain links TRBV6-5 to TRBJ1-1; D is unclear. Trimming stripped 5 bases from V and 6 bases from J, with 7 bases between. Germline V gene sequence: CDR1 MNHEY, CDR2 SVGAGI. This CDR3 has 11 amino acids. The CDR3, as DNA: TGTGCCAGCAGTCACGGATCTGAAGCTTTCTTT. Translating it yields CASSHGSEAFF.

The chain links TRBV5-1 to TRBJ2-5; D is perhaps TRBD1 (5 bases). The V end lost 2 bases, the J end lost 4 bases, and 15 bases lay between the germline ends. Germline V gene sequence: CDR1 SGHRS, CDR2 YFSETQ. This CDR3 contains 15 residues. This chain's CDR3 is CASSLMAGRGETQYF. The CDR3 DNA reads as TGCGCCAGCAGCTTAATGGCTGGAAGGGGAGAGACCCAGTACTTC.

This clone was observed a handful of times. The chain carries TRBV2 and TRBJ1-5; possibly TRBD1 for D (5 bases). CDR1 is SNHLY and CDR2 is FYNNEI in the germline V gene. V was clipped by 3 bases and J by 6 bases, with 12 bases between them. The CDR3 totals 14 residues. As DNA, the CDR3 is TGTGCCAGCAGTGAGTGGGGGTATGGTCAGCCCCAGCATTTT. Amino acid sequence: CASSEWGYGQPQHF.

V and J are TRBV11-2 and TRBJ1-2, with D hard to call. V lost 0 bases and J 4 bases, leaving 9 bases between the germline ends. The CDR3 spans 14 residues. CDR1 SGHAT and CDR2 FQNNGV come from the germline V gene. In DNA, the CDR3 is TGTGCCAGCAGCTTAGATTTTTTATCCTATGGCTACACCTTC. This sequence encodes CASSLDFLSYGYTF.

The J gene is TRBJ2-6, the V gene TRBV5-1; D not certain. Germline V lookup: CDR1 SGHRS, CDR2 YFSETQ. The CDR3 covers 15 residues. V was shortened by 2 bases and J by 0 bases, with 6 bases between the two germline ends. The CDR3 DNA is TGCGCCAGCAGCTTAGGGATCTCTGGGGCCAACGTCCTGACTTTC. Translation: CASSLGISGANVLTF.

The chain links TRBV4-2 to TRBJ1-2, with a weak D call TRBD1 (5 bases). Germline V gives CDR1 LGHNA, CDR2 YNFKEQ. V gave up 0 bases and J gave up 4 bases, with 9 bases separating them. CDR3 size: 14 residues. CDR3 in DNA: TGTGCCAGCAGCCAAGAGGCGGGACTCTATGGCTACACCTTC. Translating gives CASSQEAGLYGYTF.

The CDR3 loop is CASSLGNSNQPQHF. CDR3 DNA sequence: TGTGCCAGCAGCTTGGGTAATAGCAATCAGCCCCAGCATTTT. The genes are TRBV5-6 and TRBJ1-5; D uncertain. V was trimmed by 0 bases and J by 0 bases, leaving 4 bases between them. CDR1 and CDR2 from the germline V gene are SGHDT and YYEEEE. The length of the CDR3 is 14 residues.

The DNA of the CDR3 is TGTGCCAGCAGCCCAGGCGACAGGGGGCGGACCGGGGAGCTGTTTTTT. This codes for CASSPGDRGRTGELFF. The chain uses TRBV9 and TRBJ2-2; 10 bases align to TRBD1. Germline V lookup: CDR1 SGDLS, CDR2 YYNGEE. Trimming took 4 bases from V and 5 from J; bases not matched to a gene: 8. This CDR3 region has 16 residues.

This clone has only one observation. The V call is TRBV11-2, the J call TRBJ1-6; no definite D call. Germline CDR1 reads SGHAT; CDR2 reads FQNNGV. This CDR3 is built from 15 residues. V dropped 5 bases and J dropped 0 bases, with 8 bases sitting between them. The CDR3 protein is CASSPESSYNSPLHF. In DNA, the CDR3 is TGTGCCAGCAGCCCCGAGAGCTCCTATAATTCACCCCTCCACTTT. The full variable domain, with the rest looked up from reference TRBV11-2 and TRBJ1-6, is EAGVAQSPRYKIIEKRQSVAFWCNPISGHATLYWYQQILGQGPKLLIQFQNNGVVDDSQLPKDRFSAERLKGVDSTLKIQPAKLEDSAVYLCASSPESSYNSPLHFGNGTRLTVT.

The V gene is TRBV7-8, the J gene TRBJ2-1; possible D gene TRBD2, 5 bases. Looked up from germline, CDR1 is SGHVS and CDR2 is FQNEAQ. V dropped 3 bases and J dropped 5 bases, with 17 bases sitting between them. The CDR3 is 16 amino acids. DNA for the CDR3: TGTGCCAGCAGCTTCCGCGGCGAGGGCCCAGACAATGAGCAGTTCTTC. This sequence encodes CASSFRGEGPDNEQFF.

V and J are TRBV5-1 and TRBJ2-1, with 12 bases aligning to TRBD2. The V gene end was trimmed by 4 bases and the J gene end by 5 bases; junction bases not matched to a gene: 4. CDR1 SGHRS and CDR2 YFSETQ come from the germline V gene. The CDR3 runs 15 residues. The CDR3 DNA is TGCGCCAGCAGCCAAAGGACTAGCGGGGACAATGAGCAGTTCTTC. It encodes CASSQRTSGDNEQFF. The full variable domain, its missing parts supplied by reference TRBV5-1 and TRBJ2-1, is KAGVTQTPRYLIKTRGQQVTLSCSPISGHRSVSWYQQTPGQGLQFLFEYFSETQRNKGNFPGRFSGRQFSNSRSEMNVSTLELGDSALYLCASSQRTSGDNEQFFGPGTRLTVL.

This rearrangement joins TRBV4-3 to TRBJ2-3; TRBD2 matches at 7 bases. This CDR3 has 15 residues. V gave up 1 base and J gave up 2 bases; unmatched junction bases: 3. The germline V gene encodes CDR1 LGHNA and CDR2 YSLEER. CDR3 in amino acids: CASSQGTRVTDTQYF. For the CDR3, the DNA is TGCGCCAGCAGCCAAGGGACTAGGGTCACAGATACGCAGTATTTT.

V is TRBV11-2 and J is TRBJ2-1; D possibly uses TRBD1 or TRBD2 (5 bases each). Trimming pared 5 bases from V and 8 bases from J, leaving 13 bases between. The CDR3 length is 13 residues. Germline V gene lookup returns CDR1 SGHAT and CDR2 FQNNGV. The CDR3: CASSRDRGDEQFF. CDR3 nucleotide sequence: TGTGCCAGCAGCCGGGACCGGGGTGATGAGCAGTTCTTC.

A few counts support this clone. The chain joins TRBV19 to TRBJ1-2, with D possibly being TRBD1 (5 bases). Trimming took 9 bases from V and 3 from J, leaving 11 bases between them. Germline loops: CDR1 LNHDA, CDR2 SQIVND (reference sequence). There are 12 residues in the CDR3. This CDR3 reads CASIWGDYGYTF. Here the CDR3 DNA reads TGTGCCAGCATATGGGGCGACTATGGCTACACCTTC. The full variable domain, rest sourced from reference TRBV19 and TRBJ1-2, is DGGITQSPKYLFRKEGQNVTLSCEQNLNHDAMYWYRQDPGQGLRLIYYSQIVNDFQKGDIAEGYSVSREKKESFPLTVTSAQKNPTAFYLCASIWGDYGYTFGSGTRLTVV.

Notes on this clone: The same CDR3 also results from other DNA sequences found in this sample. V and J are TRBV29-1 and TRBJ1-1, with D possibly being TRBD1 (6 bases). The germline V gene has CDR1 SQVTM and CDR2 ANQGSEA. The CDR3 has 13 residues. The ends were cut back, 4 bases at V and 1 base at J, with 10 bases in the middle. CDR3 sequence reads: CSVGQGRNTEAFF. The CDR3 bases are TGCAGCGTTGGCCAGGGGAGGAACACTGAAGCTTTCTTT.

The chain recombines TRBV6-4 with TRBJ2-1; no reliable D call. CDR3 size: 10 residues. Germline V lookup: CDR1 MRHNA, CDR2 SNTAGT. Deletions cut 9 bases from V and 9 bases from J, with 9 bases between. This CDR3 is CARHLGEQFF. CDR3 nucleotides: TGTGCCAGGCACCTAGGTGAGCAGTTCTTC.

The CDR3 protein is CASSSWDRDYTEAFF. CDR3 DNA: TGTGCCAGTAGTAGCTGGGACAGGGATTACACTGAAGCTTTCTTT. The V gene is TRBV19, the J gene TRBJ1-1, with 9 bases aligning to TRBD1. Trimming at V came to 4 bases and at J to 3 bases, leaving 6 bases not matched to a gene. Germline CDR1 LNHDA, CDR2 SQIVND (reference sequence). The CDR3 is 15 amino acids.

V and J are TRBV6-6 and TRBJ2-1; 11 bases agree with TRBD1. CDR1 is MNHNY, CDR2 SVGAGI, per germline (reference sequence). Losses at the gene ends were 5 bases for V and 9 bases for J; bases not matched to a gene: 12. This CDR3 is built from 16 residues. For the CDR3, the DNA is TGTGCCAGCAGTCTTCCCCCGGGACAGGGGGGCGGTGAGCAGTTCTTC. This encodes CASSLPPGQGGGEQFF.

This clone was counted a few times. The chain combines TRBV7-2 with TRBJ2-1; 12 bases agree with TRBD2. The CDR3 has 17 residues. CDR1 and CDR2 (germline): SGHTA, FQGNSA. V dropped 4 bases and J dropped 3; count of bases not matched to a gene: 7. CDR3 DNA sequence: TGTGCCAGCAGCTCCCGGGCTAGCGGGGGGGTCTACAATGAGCAGTTCTTC. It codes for CASSSRASGGVYNEQFF.

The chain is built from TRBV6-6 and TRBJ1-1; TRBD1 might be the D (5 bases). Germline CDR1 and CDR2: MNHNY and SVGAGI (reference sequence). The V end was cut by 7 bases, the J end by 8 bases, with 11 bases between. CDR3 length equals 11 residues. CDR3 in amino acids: CASNRGPEAFF. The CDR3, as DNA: TGTGCCAGCAACCGGGGCCCCGAAGCTTTCTTT.

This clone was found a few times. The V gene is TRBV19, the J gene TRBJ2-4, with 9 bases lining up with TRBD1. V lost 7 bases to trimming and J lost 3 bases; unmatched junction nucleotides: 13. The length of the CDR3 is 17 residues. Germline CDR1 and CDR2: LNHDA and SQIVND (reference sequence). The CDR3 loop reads CASTSDRGDRGKNIQYF. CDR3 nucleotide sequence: TGTGCCAGTACGTCGGACAGGGGTGATCGGGGCAAAAACATTCAGTACTTC.

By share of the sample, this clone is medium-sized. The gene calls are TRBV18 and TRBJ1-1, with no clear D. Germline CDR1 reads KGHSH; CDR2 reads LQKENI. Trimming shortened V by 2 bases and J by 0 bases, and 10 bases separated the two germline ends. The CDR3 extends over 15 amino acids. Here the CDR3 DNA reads TGTGCCAGCTCACCAGCAGGCCTTTTGAACACTGAAGCTTTCTTT. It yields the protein CASSPAGLLNTEAFF.